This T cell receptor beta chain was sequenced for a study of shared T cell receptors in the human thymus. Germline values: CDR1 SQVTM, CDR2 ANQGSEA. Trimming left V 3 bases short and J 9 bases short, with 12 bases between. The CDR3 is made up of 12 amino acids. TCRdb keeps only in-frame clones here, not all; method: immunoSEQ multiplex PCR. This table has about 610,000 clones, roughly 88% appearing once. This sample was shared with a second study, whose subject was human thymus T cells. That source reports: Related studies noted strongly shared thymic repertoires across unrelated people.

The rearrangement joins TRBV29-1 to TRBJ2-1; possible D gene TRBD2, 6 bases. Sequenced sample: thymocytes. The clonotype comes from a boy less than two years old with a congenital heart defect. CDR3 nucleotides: TGCAGCGTTGAGTTGGAGGGCGGTGAGCAGTTCTTC. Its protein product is CSVELEGGEQFF.